Below, 25 T cell receptor beta chains from the same sample are listed, as sequenced in a study of blood T cells in healthy people across ages. A second PCR of about 6 to 11 cycles used a sample-barcoded 5' primer and a J-beta primer mix. TCRdb reanalysed the 5' RACE reads using MiXCR and keeps one entry per CDR3 protein. The table shows some 890,000 distinct CDR3 sequences, with roughly 28% occurring only once. These records were also assigned to another study, of T cells of mothers and their children.

The specimen was blood. These receptors were taken from a woman in her thirties or forties in good health.

The table lists this clonotype with a few counts. The rearrangement joins TRBV27 to TRBJ1-6, with D possibly TRBD1 on 5 matching bases. The germline V gene has CDR1 MNHEY and CDR2 SMNVEV (reference sequence). The V gene lost 0 bases and the J gene lost 10 bases, with 16 bases spanning the gap. CDR3 length: 16 amino acids. CDR3 bases: TGTGCCAGCAGTTTATCGGGGGTGGCAGGGCGATCACCCCTCCACTTT. Protein sequence: CASSLSGVAGRSPLHF.

This clonotype was seen more than once but under ten times. This rearrangement joins TRBV4-3 to TRBJ2-2; TRBD2 aligns across 10 bases. Germline values: CDR1 LGHNA, CDR2 YSLEER. V lost 1 base to trimming and J lost 4 bases; unmatched junction nucleotides: 12. The CDR3 consists of 19 residues. The CDR3 spells CASSQGAGSGGAPTGELFF. The CDR3, as DNA: TGCGCCAGCAGCCAAGGAGCAGGGAGCGGGGGGGCCCCCACCGGGGAGCTGTTTTTT.

This clonotype was seen a handful of times. The chain is built from TRBV10-3 and TRBJ1-1; perhaps TRBD1 as D (6 bases). Germline V gene sequence: CDR1 ENHRY, CDR2 SYGVKD. This CDR3 is built from 15 residues. Trimming shortened V by 7 bases and J by 1 base, and 16 bases separated the two germline ends. Here the CDR3 DNA reads TGTGCCATCAAGGGGGGAGTGGGCCAGAACACTGAAGCTTTCTTT. Its translation is CAIKGGVGQNTEAFF.

The chain has TRBV4-1 and TRBJ2-7, with D possibly TRBD1 on 5 matching bases. The CDR3 totals 15 residues. Trimming removed 0 bases from V and 4 bases from J, with 13 bases in between. Looked up from germline, CDR1 is MGHRA and CDR2 is YSYEKL. The CDR3 region is CASSQERGTLYEQYF. CDR3 DNA sequence: TGCGCCAGCAGCCAAGAAAGGGGAACCTTGTACGAGCAGTACTTC.

In regard to this clonotype: The junction departs from the called germline gene at one end, perhaps through a read error. The chain has TRBV7-6 and TRBJ1-1; perhaps TRBD1 as D (6 bases). This CDR3 spans 15 amino acids. Germline CDR1 and CDR2: SGHVS and FNYEAQ. The CDR3 here is CTSSFGPRQDTEAFF. CDR3 nucleotide sequence: TGTACCAGCAGCTTCGGACCCCGACAGGACACTGAAGCTTTCTTT.

The chain carries TRBV7-9 and TRBJ2-3, with 12 bases fitting TRBD2. With 4 bases clipped from V and 5 bases from J, the junction kept 7 bases outside the gene matches. This CDR3 has 16 amino acids. Germline lookup yields CDR1 SEHNR and CDR2 FQNEAQ (reference sequence). The CDR3 DNA reads TGTGCCAGCAGCTCCCTAGCGGGGGGGCGGCTAGATACGCAGTATTTT. Translating gives CASSSLAGGRLDTQYF.

A few counts support this clonotype. A much bigger clone sits one base away, suggesting this may be a read error. V and J are TRBV27 and TRBJ2-7; D remains ambiguous. Germline assignment: CDR1 MNHEY and CDR2 SMNVEV (reference sequence). CDR3 length: 13 amino acids. CDR3 bases: TGTGCCTGCAGTTTAGGGCGGAACTACGAGCAGTACTTC. Its protein product is CACSLGRNYEQYF.

The chain links TRBV24-1 to TRBJ2-5; 7 bases map to TRBD1. The CDR3 sequence is 13 residues long. V trimming: 7 bases; J trimming: 1 base; junction bases outside the gene matches: 2. Germline V gene sequence: CDR1 KGHDR, CDR2 SFDVKD. The CDR3 loop reads CATRGTAQETQYF. CDR3 coding DNA: TGTGCCACCAGGGGGACAGCCCAAGAGACCCAGTACTTC.

As concerns this clonotype: This could be a read error, since a much larger clone is one nucleotide away. The gene calls are TRBV6-5 and TRBJ1-2, with 9 bases that match TRBD1. Germline V CDR1 and CDR2: MNHEY, SVGAGI. Losses at the gene ends were 5 bases for V and 7 bases for J; bases not matched to a gene: 11. The CDR3 is 15 amino acids. The CDR3 bases are TGTGCCAGCAGTCCCCCGGGACAGGGCCGATGTGGCTACACCTTC. Translation gives CASSPPGQGRCGYTF.

The chain is built from TRBV5-1 and TRBJ1-1; 10 bases map to TRBD1. The length of the CDR3 is 15 residues. Germline loops: CDR1 SGHRS, CDR2 YFSETQ. J gave up 7 bases and V 6 bases, and 12 bases lay outside the gene matches. CDR3 nucleotide sequence: TGCGCCAGCACCTCCCCCGGGACAGGGGCCGGTGAAGCTTTCTTT. Protein: CASTSPGTGAGEAFF.

The chain has TRBV12-3 or TRBV12-4 and TRBJ1-4, with 8 bases aligning to TRBD1. J was trimmed by 8 bases and V by 3 bases; bases with no gene match: 8. The CDR3 extends over 15 amino acids. The CDR3 nucleotides read TGTGCCAGCAGTTTTTCCGGGACAGGCAGAGAAAAACTGTTTTTT. This sequence encodes CASSFSGTGREKLFF.

The rearrangement links TRBV14 to TRBJ1-5; 7 bases are shared with TRBD1. This CDR3 has 23 amino acids. V lost 3 bases and J lost 3; bases outside the gene matches: 29. Germline CDR1 reads SGHDN; CDR2 reads FVKESK. As DNA, the CDR3 is TGTGCCAGCAGCCACCGAGAGGCTGTTTCCGGGACAGAAAGCCTTAGTGACAATCAGCCCCAGCATTTT. Protein: CASSHREAVSGTESLSDNQPQHF.

Regarding this clonotype: A read error may produce the germline difference seen at one junction end. The chain carries TRBV27 and TRBJ2-5; 15 bases map to TRBD2. This CDR3 contains 20 residues. Germline V CDR1 and CDR2: MNHEY, SMNVEV (reference sequence). The CDR3 sequence is CASGLMPLGLAGGVEETQYF. The CDR3 DNA sequence: TGTGCCAGCGGTTTGATGCCCCTGGGACTAGCGGGGGGCGTGGAAGAGACCCAGTACTTC.

This clonotype was counted only a few times. This rearrangement joins TRBV20-1 to TRBJ2-1; TRBD1 aligns across 9 bases. With V trimmed by 7 bases and J by 5 bases, 9 bases remained unmatched. Germline V CDR1 and CDR2: DFQATT, SNEGSKA (reference sequence). The CDR3 totals 14 residues. The chain's CDR3 is CSGSRDRVHNEQFF. CDR3 DNA sequence: TGCAGTGGGAGTCGGGACAGGGTTCACAATGAGCAGTTCTTC.

This sequence joins TRBV6-6 and TRBJ1-1, with TRBD1 matching 8 bases. Trimming at V came to 8 bases and at J to 7 bases, leaving 6 bases not matched to a gene. The CDR3 loop spans 12 amino acids. The germline V gene has CDR1 MNHNY and CDR2 SVGAGI (reference sequence). CDR3 loop: CASGDRGVEAFF. The CDR3 coding sequence is TGTGCCAGCGGCGACAGGGGAGTTGAAGCTTTCTTT.

V is TRBV29-1 and J is TRBJ2-7, with D possibly being TRBD1 (5 bases). The CDR3 totals 13 residues. Trimming removed 3 bases at V and 7 bases at J, with 16 bases between. The germline V gene encodes CDR1 SQVTM and CDR2 ANQGSEA. CDR3 amino acids: CSVDQGLSNEQYF. Written as DNA, the CDR3 is TGCAGCGTTGATCAGGGTCTCAGCAATGAGCAGTACTTC.

The table lists this clonotype with many counts. CDR3 protein: CSARGWGETQYF. The CDR3 coding sequence is TGCAGTGCTAGAGGTTGGGGGGAGACCCAGTACTTC. The chain employs TRBV20-1 and TRBJ2-5; either TRBD1 or TRBD2 may supply D (5 bases each). Germline CDR1 DFQATT, CDR2 SNEGSKA (reference sequence). The CDR3 totals 12 residues. Trimming cost V 1 base and J 5 bases, with 8 bases left between them.

The rearrangement links TRBV28 to TRBJ2-7; D gene unclear. Trimming left V 6 bases short and J 3 bases short, with 12 bases between. The CDR3 contains 13 residues. In germline, CDR1 is MDHEN, CDR2 SYDVKM. CDR3 amino acids: CASRVSPYYEQYF. Written as DNA, the CDR3 is TGTGCCAGCAGAGTCTCCCCCTACTACGAGCAGTACTTC.

This chain links TRBV30 with TRBJ2-5; 7 positions match TRBD1. Germline V gene data show CDR1 as GTSNPN and CDR2 as SVGIG (reference sequence). Germline trimming cut 4 bases from V and 3 bases from J; bases unmatched to any gene: 5. The CDR3 has 13 residues. The CDR3 DNA reads TGTGCCTGGACCCCCGGGACAGAAGAGACCCAGTACTTC. Its protein is CAWTPGTEETQYF.

Here the CDR3 reads CASSLGHLGLTDTQYF. Written as DNA, the CDR3 is TGTGCCAGCTCTCTGGGACATTTAGGGCTCACAGATACGCAGTATTTT. The chain couples TRBV18 to TRBJ2-3, with a tentative D call TRBD1 (6 bases). The V end lost 6 bases, the J end lost 2 bases, and 18 bases lay between the germline ends. Germline CDR1 is KGHSH and CDR2 is LQKENI. The CDR3 totals 16 residues.

This clonotype was seen more than once but under ten times. This rearrangement joins TRBV5-1 to TRBJ1-6; 10 positions agree with TRBD1. After removal of 4 bases from V and 7 bases from J, the junction contained 2 bases not matched to a gene. The CDR3 is 14 amino acids. Germline CDR1 SGHRS, CDR2 YFSETQ. DNA for the CDR3: TGCGCCAGCAGCGAGGGACAGGGGAATTCACCCCTCCACTTT. This encodes CASSEGQGNSPLHF.

This clonotype showed up just a few times. The V gene is TRBV7-9, the J gene TRBJ2-5; 9 positions match TRBD1. The J segment lost 4 bases and the V segment lost 5 bases, leaving 8 bases of the junction unmatched. This CDR3 is built from 15 residues. Germline loops: CDR1 SEHNR, CDR2 FQNEAQ (reference sequence). In nucleotides, the CDR3 is TGTGCCAGCAGCACCACAGGGGGCGGCGGAGAGACCCAGTACTTC. It codes for CASSTTGGGGETQYF.

This clonotype was counted many times. This chain connects TRBV12-3 or TRBV12-4 to TRBJ1-2, with a weak D call TRBD1 (5 bases). The V gene lost 2 bases and the J gene lost 8 bases, with 18 bases spanning the gap. The CDR3 extends over 15 amino acids. CDR3 residues: CASSLRVGDSYGYTF. The CDR3 DNA reads as TGTGCCAGCAGTTTAAGGGTAGGGGATAGCTACGGCTACACCTTC.

This chain's CDR3 is CASSEYGFGSTTNTEAFF. DNA for the CDR3: TGTGCCAGCAGTGAATATGGGTTTGGGTCGACAACGAACACTGAAGCTTTCTTT. The V and J genes are TRBV6-1 and TRBJ1-1; D uncertain. The CDR3 runs to 18 residues. The germline V gene encodes CDR1 MNHNS and CDR2 SASEGT. Trimming took 2 bases from V and 1 from J, leaving 20 bases between them.

This clonotype was detected only a few times. V and J are TRBV28 and TRBJ2-6; 9 bases are a match to TRBD2. CDR3 length: 16 amino acids. CDR1 and CDR2 (germline): MDHEN, SYDVKM. J lost 0 bases, V lost 6 bases, and 3 bases had no gene match. The CDR3 spells CASRAGGNSGANVLTF. The DNA of the CDR3 is TGTGCCAGCAGAGCGGGGGGCAACTCTGGGGCCAACGTCCTGACTTTC.